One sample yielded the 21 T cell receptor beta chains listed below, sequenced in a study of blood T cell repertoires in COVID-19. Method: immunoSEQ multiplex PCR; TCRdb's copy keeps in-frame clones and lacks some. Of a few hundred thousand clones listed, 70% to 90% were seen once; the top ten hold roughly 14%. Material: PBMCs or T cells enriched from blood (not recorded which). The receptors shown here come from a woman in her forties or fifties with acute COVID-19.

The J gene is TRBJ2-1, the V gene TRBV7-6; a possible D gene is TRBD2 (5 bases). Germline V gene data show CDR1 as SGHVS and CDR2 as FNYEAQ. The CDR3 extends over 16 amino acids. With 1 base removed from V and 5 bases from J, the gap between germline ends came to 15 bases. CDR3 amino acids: CASSLVPGSGNNEQFF. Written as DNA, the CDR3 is TGTGCCAGCAGCTTAGTCCCGGGGAGTGGTAACAATGAGCAGTTCTTC. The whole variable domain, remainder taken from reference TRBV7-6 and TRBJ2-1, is GAGVSQSPRYKVTKRGQDVALRCDPISGHVSLYWYRQALGQGPEFLTYFNYEAQQDKSGLPNDRFSAERPEGSISTLTIQRTEQRDSAMYRCASSLVPGSGNNEQFFGPGTRLTVL.

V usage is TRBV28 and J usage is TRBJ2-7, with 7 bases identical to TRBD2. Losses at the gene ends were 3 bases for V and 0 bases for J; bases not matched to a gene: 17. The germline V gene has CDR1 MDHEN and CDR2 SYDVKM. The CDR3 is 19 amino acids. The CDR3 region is CASSFGVGPSGLYSYEQYF. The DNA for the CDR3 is TGTGCCAGCAGTTTTGGGGTAGGACCTAGCGGCCTCTACTCCTACGAGCAGTACTTC.

CDR3 sequence reads: CASSLGQKNTGELFF. CDR3 DNA: TGTGCCAGCAGTTTAGGGCAGAAGAACACCGGGGAGCTGTTTTTT. This chain links TRBV27 with TRBJ2-2; D is undetermined. This CDR3 contains 15 residues. V was clipped by 2 bases and J by 1 base, with 8 bases between them. CDR1 is MNHEY and CDR2 is SMNVEV in the germline V gene (reference sequence).

CDR3 sequence reads: CASSRATEEYGYTF. In DNA, the CDR3 is TGTGCCAGCAGCAGAGCGACGGAGGAGTATGGCTACACCTTC. The chain joins TRBV7-2 to TRBJ1-2; D not resolved. The CDR3 runs 14 residues. CDR1 and CDR2 from the germline V gene are SGHTA and FQGNSA. V dropped 5 bases and J dropped 5 bases, with 15 bases sitting between them.

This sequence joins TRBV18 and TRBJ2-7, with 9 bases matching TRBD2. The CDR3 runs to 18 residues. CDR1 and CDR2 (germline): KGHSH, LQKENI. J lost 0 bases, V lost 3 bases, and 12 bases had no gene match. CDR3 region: CASSPTMTSGKYSYEQYF. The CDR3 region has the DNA TGTGCCAGCTCACCGACTATGACTAGCGGAAAATACTCCTACGAGCAGTACTTC.

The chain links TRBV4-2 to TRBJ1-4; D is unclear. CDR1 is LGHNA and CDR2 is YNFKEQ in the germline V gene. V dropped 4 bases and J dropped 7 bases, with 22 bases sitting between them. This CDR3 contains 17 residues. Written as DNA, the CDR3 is TGTGCCAGCAGCCCAAAGGGCCCCAGCGTTGCGGGTGAAAAACTGTTTTTT. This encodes CASSPKGPSVAGEKLFF.

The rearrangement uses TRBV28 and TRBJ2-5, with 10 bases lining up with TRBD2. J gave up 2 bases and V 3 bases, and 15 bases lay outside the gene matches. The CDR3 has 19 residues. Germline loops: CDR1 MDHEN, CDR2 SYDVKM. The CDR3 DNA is TGTGCCAGCAGTTTGTTCATTTCGAGGACTAGCGGAACACAAGAGACCCAGTACTTC. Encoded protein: CASSLFISRTSGTQETQYF.

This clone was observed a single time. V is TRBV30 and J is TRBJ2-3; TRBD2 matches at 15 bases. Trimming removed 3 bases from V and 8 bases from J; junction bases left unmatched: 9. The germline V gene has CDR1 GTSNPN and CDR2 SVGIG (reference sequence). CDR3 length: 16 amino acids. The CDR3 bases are TGTGCCTGGAGGCCGCCCGGACTAGCGGGAGGGCCTACGCAGTATTTT. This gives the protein CAWRPPGLAGGPTQYF.

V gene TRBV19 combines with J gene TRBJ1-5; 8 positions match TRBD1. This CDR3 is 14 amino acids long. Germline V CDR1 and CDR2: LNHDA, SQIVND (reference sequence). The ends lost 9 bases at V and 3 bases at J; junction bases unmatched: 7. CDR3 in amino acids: CASSGQANNQPQHF. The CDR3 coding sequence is TGTGCCAGCTCGGGACAGGCGAACAATCAGCCCCAGCATTTT.

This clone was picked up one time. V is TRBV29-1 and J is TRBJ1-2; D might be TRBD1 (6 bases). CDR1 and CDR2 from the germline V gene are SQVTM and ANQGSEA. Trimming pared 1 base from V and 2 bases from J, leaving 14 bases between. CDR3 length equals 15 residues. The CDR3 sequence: CSVEVGDNLNYGYTF. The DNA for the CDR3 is TGCAGCGTTGAAGTGGGGGACAACCTAAACTATGGCTACACCTTC.

The CDR3 DNA sequence: TGTGCCAGCAGCTTAGAGCCTAGCTTCCCACAAGAGACCCAGTACTTC. As protein: CASSLEPSFPQETQYF. V gene TRBV7-2 combines with J gene TRBJ2-5, with a possible D match to TRBD2 (5 bases). Germline CDR1 and CDR2: SGHTA and FQGNSA. Trimming removed 1 base at V and 2 bases at J, with 14 bases between. The CDR3 contains 16 residues.

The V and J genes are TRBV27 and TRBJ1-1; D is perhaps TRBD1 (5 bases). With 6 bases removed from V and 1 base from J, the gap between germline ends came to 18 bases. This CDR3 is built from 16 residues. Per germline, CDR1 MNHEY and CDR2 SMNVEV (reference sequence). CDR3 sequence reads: CASRPDNGHRNTEAFF. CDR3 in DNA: TGTGCCAGCAGACCAGACAATGGACACCGGAACACTGAAGCTTTCTTT.

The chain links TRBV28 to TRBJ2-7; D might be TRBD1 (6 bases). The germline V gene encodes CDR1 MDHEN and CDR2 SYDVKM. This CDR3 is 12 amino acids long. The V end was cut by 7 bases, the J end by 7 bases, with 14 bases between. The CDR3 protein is CASNQDRYEQYF. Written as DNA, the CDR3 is TGTGCCAGCAACCAAGACAGGTATGAGCAGTACTTC.

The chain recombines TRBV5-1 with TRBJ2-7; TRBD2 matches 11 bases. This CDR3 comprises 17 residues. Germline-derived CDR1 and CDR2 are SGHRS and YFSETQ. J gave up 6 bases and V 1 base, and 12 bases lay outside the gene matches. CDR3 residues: CASSLSLAGGPGLEQYF. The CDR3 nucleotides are TGCGCCAGCAGCTTGTCGTTAGCGGGAGGGCCCGGGCTCGAGCAGTACTTC. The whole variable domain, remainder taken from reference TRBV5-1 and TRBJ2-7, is KAGVTQTPRYLIKTRGQQVTLSCSPISGHRSVSWYQQTPGQGLQFLFEYFSETQRNKGNFPGRFSGRQFSNSRSEMNVSTLELGDSALYLCASSLSLAGGPGLEQYFGPGTRLTVT.

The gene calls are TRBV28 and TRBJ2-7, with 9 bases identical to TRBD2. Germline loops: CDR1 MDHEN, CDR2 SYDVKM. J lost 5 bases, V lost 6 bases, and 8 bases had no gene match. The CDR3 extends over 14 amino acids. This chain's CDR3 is CASSPLAGIDEQYF. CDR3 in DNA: TGTGCCAGCAGCCCTCTAGCGGGAATCGACGAGCAGTACTTC.

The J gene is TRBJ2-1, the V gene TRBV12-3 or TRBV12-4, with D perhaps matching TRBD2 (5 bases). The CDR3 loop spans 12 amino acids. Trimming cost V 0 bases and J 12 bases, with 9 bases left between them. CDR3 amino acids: CASSLAGGRQFF. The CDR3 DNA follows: TGTGCCAGCAGTTTAGCTGGCGGGCGGCAGTTCTTC.

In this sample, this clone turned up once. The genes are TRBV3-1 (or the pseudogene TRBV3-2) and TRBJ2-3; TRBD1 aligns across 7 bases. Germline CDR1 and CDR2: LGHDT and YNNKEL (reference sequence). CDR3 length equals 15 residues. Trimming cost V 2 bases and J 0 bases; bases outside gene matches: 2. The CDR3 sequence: CASSQRQGSTDTQYF. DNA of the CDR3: TGTGCCAGCAGCCAACGACAGGGTAGCACAGATACGCAGTATTTT.

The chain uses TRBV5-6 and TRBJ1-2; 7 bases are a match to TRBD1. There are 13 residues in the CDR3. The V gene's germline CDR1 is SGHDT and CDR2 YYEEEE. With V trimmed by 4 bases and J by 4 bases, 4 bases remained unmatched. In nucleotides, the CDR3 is TGTGCCAGCAGCACGGGACAGACCTATGGCTACACCTTC. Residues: CASSTGQTYGYTF. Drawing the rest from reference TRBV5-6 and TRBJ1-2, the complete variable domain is DAGVTQSPTHLIKTRGQQVTLRCSPKSGHDTVSWYQQALGQGPQFIFQYYEEEERQRGNFPDRFSGHQFPNYSSELNVNALLLGDSALYLCASSTGQTYGYTFGSGTRLTVV.

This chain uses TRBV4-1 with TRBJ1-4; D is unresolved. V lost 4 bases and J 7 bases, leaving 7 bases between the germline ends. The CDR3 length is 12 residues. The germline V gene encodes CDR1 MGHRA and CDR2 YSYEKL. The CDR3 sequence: CASSLIFEKLFF. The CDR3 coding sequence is TGCGCCAGCAGCCTAATCTTTGAAAAACTGTTTTTT.

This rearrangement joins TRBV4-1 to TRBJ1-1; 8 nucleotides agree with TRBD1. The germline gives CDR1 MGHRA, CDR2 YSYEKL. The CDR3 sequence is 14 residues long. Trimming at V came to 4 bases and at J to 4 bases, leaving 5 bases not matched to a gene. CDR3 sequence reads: CASSRVRGPTEAFF. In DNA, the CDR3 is TGCGCCAGCAGCCGCGTCAGGGGGCCCACTGAAGCTTTCTTT.

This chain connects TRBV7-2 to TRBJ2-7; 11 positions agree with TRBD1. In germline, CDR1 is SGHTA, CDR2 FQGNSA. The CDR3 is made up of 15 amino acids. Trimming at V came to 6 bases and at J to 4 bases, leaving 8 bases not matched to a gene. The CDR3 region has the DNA TGTGCCAGCAGTCGTGGCCGGGACAGGGGGTACGAGCAGTACTTC. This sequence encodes CASSRGRDRGYEQYF. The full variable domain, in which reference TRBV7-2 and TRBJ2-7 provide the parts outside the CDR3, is GAGVSQSPSNKVTEKGKDVELRCDPISGHTALYWYRQSLGQGLEFLIYFQGNSAPDKSGLPSDRFSAERTGGSVSTLTIQRTQQEDSAVYLCASSRGRDRGYEQYFGPGTRLTVT.